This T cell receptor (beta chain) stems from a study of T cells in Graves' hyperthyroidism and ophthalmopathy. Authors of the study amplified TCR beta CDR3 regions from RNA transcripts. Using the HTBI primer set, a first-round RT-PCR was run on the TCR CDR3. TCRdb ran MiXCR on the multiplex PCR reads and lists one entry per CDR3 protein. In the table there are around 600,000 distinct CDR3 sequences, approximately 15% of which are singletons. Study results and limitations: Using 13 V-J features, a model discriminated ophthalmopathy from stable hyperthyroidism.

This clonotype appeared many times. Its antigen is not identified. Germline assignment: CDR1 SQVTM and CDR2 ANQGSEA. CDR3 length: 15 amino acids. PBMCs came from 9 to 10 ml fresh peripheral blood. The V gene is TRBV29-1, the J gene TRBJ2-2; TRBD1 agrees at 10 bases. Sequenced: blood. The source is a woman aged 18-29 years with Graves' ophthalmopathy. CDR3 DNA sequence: TGCAGTGCAAGGGGGACAGGGGAATCCACCGGGGAGCTGTTTTTT. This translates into CSARGTGESTGELFF.